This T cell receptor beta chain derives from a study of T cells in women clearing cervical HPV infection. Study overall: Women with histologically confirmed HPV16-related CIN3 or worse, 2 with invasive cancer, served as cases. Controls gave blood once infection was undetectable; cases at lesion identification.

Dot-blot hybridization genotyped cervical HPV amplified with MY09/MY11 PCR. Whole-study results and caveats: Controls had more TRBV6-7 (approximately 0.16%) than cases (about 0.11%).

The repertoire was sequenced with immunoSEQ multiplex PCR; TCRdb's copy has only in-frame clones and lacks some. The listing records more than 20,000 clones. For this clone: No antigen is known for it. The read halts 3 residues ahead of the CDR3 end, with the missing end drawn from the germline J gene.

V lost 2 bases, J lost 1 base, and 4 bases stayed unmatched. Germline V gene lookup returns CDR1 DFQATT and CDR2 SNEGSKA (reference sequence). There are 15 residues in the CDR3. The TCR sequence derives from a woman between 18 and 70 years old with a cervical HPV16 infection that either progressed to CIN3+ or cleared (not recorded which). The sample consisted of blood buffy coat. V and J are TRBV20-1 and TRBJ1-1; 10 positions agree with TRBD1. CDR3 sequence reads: CSARKGQGTNTEAFF. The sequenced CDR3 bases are TGCAGTGCTAGAAAGGGACAGGGGACGAACACTGAA.